These 3 T cell receptor beta chains came from one sample sequenced in a study of shared clonotypes between healthy human individuals (dated by TCRdb to the early 2020s). Library generation was performed with the immunoSEQ multiplex PCR assay. TCRdb obtained this table from immuneACCESS and retained in-frame rearrangements with V and J assigned. These tables miss some clones; where compared with another copy, unresolved V genes account for less than half of the shortfall, and the remainder is unexplained. The sample table shows some 790,000 clones, and roughly two thirds are seen once. The ten largest clones add up to around 1.7% of the sample. The source material was memory CD4+ T cells sorted from blood. The sample's cell subset or site label, in plain terms: CD45RA-negative fraction. The receptors stem from a woman in her thirties in good health.

This chain uses TRBV5-1 with TRBJ1-2; 7 nucleotides align to TRBD1. J lost 2 bases, V lost 2 bases, and 12 bases had no gene match. Germline V gene data show CDR1 as SGHRS and CDR2 as YFSETQ. This CDR3 has 17 amino acids. CDR3 DNA: TGCGCCAGCAGCTTCGGGGGACAGCAAGTACTAAACTATGGCTACACCTTC. Protein product: CASSFGGQQVLNYGYTF.

The V and J genes are TRBV7-9 and TRBJ1-5; the D is unclear. The V end lost 2 bases, the J end lost 3 bases, and 8 bases lay between the germline ends. Per the germline V gene, CDR1 is SEHNR and CDR2 is FQNEAQ (reference sequence). The CDR3 spans 14 residues. The chain's CDR3 is CASSLSGYNQPQHF. The CDR3 region has the DNA TGTGCCAGCAGCTTATCCGGGTACAATCAGCCCCAGCATTTT.

This rearrangement joins TRBV4-1 to TRBJ1-3; D gene unclear. Germline V gene data show CDR1 as MGHRA and CDR2 as YSYEKL. The CDR3 is made up of 14 amino acids. Trimming left V 9 bases short and J 4 bases short, with 16 bases between. CDR3 in amino acids: CASSLWVGGNTIYF. CDR3 coding DNA: TGCGCCAGTTCCCTATGGGTCGGGGGAAACACCATATATTTT.